The entry below gives a single TCR beta chain sequence along with its context. Its antigen is currently unknown. This record comes from a study of T cell responses to AZD1222 COVID-19 vaccine. TCRdb's table, derived via immunoSEQ multiplex PCR, lists solely in-frame clones and lacks some. The sample has roughly 140,000 clones; approximately 94% are singletons. After removal of 5 bases from V and 9 bases from J, the junction contained 7 bases not matched to a gene. This CDR3 contains 15 residues. Germline CDR1 reads MNHEY; CDR2 reads SVGEGT. Study results and caveats: Baseline seropositives among AZD1222 recipients totaled only 6 or 7. Once two AZD1222 doses were given, Spike-specific TCR breadth and depth went up.

The rearrangement uses TRBV6-2 or TRBV6-3 and TRBJ2-1, with 13 bases aligning to TRBD2. Sequenced here: peripheral blood, sampled on day 0 of AZD1222 vaccination. This clonotype originated in an adult in good health. CDR3 loop: CASSRTSGSWVEQFF. CDR3 sequence (DNA): TGTGCCAGCAGTAGGACTAGCGGGAGCTGGGTTGAGCAGTTCTTC.